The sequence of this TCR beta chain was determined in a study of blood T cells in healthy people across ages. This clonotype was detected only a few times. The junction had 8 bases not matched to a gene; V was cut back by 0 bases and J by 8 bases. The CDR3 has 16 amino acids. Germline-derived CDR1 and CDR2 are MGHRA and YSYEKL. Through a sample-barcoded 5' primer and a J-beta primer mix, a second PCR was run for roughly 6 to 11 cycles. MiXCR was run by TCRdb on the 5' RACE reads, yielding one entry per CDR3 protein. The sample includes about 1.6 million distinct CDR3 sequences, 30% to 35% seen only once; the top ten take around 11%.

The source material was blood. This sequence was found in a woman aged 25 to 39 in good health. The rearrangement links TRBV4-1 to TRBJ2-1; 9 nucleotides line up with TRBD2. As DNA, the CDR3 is TGCGCCAGCAGCCAAGACTTTCGCGGGGGGGCCCATGAGCAGTTCTTC. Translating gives CASSQDFRGGAHEQFF.